Listed below are T cell receptor beta chains from one sample, sequenced in a study of control samples from healthy donors and cancer patients. Assay used: immunoSEQ multiplex PCR; TCRdb lists only in-frame clones, some missing. Of 150,000 to 200,000 clones listed, approximately 94% are singletons. Sequencing used blood. Every receptor here comes from a woman between 18 and 29 years old in good health. Each CDR3 is given with its conserved first and last residue. D genes are given only for firm matches. Where a row states a size, it is once, few, many or the class of an expanded clone; other rows omit it.

v_call,j_call,clone_size,d_call,cdr3_nt,cdr3_aa
TRBV5-1,TRBJ2-1,.,.,TGCGCCAGCAGCCCTGGACCCGGATCGAACAATGAGCAGTTCTTC,CASSPGPGSNNEQFF
TRBV5-8,TRBJ1-1,.,TRBD1,TGTGCCAGCAGCTTGGGGGACAGGGTGACTGAAGCTTTCTTT,CASSLGDRVTEAFF
TRBV29-1,TRBJ1-2,.,TRBD1,TGCAGCGTCCCTGTAGACGCGGGACAGGGCTATGGCTACACCTTC,CSVPVDAGQGYGYTF
TRBV7-9,TRBJ2-7,.,.,TGTGCCAGCACCCGACACGGGTACGAGCAGTACTTC,CASTRHGYEQYF
TRBV10-3,TRBJ2-1,.,TRBD1,TGTGCCATCAGTGATTCCACAGGGGTGTACAATGAGCAGTTCTTC,CAISDSTGVYNEQFF
TRBV5-1,TRBJ2-1,.,TRBD2,TGCGCCAGCAGCTTAAGACTAGCGGGAGTCAATGAGCAGTTCTTC,CASSLRLAGVNEQFF
TRBV2,TRBJ1-3,.,.,TGTGCCAGCAGTCAGTTGTCCACCATATATTTT,CASSQLSTIYF
TRBV7-3,TRBJ2-3,.,.,TGTGCCAGCAGCTTAATAGGTTCAGATACGCAGTATTTT,CASSLIGSDTQYF
TRBV11-2,TRBJ1-5,.,.,TGTGCCAGCAGCTTAGATAATACCGGGGCCCAGCATTTT,CASSLDNTGAQHF
TRBV7-2,TRBJ2-3,.,.,TGTGCCAGCAGCGAGAGGGGGGGATACACAGATACGCAGTATTTT,CASSERGGYTDTQYF
TRBV6-5,TRBJ1-1,.,.,TGTGCCAGCAGCAGGACAGTGCGGTCTGAAGCTTTCTTT,CASSRTVRSEAFF
TRBV20-1,TRBJ2-7,.,TRBD2,TGCAGTGCTAGTTTTGGCGGGAGAGGGTACGAGCAGTACTTC,CSASFGGRGYEQYF
TRBV6-4,TRBJ1-1,.,TRBD1,TGTGCCAGCAGTGACTCTTTTGAGGGGGCGAGGGAAGCTTTCTTT,CASSDSFEGAREAFF
TRBV28,TRBJ1-5,.,.,TGTGCCAGCATCTCCGGACCGACTACCAATCAGCCCCAGCATTTT,CASISGPTTNQPQHF
TRBV5-6,TRBJ1-6,.,TRBD1,TGTGCCAGCAGCTTACAAGGGACAGGGGGCCCCTTAGGGTCACCCCTCCACTTT,CASSLQGTGGPLGSPLHF
TRBV7-9,TRBJ1-2,.,TRBD1,TGTGCCAGCAGCTTAAGGGACAGGGATTACTATGGCTACACCTTC,CASSLRDRDYYGYTF
TRBV6-2/TRBV6-3,TRBJ2-3,.,.,TGTGCCAGCAGTTACTCGTCGGGGACAGATACGCAGTATTTT,CASSYSSGTDTQYF
TRBV19,TRBJ1-5,few,.,TGTGCCAGTAGTACCCAAGGGGAGCCCCAGCATTTT,CASSTQGEPQHF
TRBV4-2,TRBJ2-2,.,.,TGTGCCAGCAGCCAAGAGAGGGGCGGGGAGCTGTTTTTT,CASSQERGGELFF
TRBV10-2,TRBJ1-1,few,TRBD1,TGCGCCAGCGGAAAAAACAGGGGCGACACTGAAGCTTTCTTT,CASGKNRGDTEAFF
TRBV5-1,TRBJ1-3,.,TRBD1,TGCGCCAGCAGCACGGGACAGGGCTCTGGAAACACCATATATTTT,CASSTGQGSGNTIYF
TRBV13,TRBJ2-1,.,TRBD2,TGTGCCAGCAGCCTCATTCTAGCGGGAGAATTCAATGAGCAGTTCTTC,CASSLILAGEFNEQFF
TRBV4-2,TRBJ2-3,.,TRBD2,TGTGCCAGCAGCCAAGGGTGGAAGCGGGGGGGTAGCACAGATACGCAGTATTTT,CASSQGWKRGGSTDTQYF
TRBV29-1,TRBJ2-1,once,.,TGCAGCGTTGAGGGCCGGTCCCCTCTTACGGAGCAGTTCTTC,CSVEGRSPLTEQFF
TRBV3-1/TRBV3-2,TRBJ1-1,.,.,TGTGCCAGCACCCGGGGGGAGGCGAACACTGAAGCTTTCTTT,CASTRGEANTEAFF
TRBV20-1,TRBJ1-4,.,.,TGCAGTGTACGGGTGCCGGGAAAACTGTTTTTT,CSVRVPGKLFF
TRBV25-1,TRBJ1-2,.,.,TGTGCCAGCAGTGATTCCGGAACAGGGTTTGATGGCTACACCTTC,CASSDSGTGFDGYTF
TRBV4-1,TRBJ1-5,few,.,TGCGCCAGCAGCCAGAGCTTCATGGGGTCCAATCAGCCCCAGCATTTT,CASSQSFMGSNQPQHF
TRBV4-1,TRBJ1-1,.,.,TGCGCCAGCAGCCAAGAACGGGTGGGGGCCGGCACTGAAGCTTTCTTT,CASSQERVGAGTEAFF
TRBV7-3,TRBJ2-2,.,.,TGTGCCAGCAGCTTAACTGGGGGCTCGAACACCGGGGAGCTGTTTTTT,CASSLTGGSNTGELFF
TRBV10-3,TRBJ1-1,.,TRBD1,TGTGCCATCAGTGGGGGGACAGGGGACACTGAAGCTTTCTTT,CAISGGTGDTEAFF
TRBV3-1/TRBV3-2,TRBJ1-1,.,.,TGTGCCAGCAGCCCCCGACCCGGGACCCGGGGGGCTTTCTTT,CASSPRPGTRGAFF
TRBV10-3,TRBJ2-2,.,.,TGTGCCATCAGCTTCAGGGGGAACACCGGGGAGCTGTTTTTT,CAISFRGNTGELFF
TRBV20-1,TRBJ1-2,.,.,TGCAGTGCTAGCGGGTCCTATGGCTACACCTTC,CSASGSYGYTF
TRBV6-1,TRBJ2-7,.,.,TGTGCCAGCAGTGAAGAGGGGGGAGTTCGCTACGAGCAGTACTTC,CASSEEGGVRYEQYF
TRBV19,TRBJ2-2,.,.,TGTGCCAGTAGACCCCCCGGGGCCTACCCGAACACCGGGGAGCTGTTTTTT,CASRPPGAYPNTGELFF
TRBV11-2,TRBJ1-1,.,TRBD1,TGTGCCAGCACAGCGGGACAGATGCGAGGAACTGAAGCTTTCTTT,CASTAGQMRGTEAFF
TRBV6-2/TRBV6-3,TRBJ2-7,.,TRBD2,TGTGCCAGCAGTTACCCCAAGCTAGCGGGAGCCAGCTCCTACGAGCAGTACTTC,CASSYPKLAGASSYEQYF
TRBV5-4,TRBJ2-3,.,TRBD2,TGTGCCAGCGCACCTAGCGGGGGGACGAATACGCAGTATTTT,CASAPSGGTNTQYF
TRBV3-1/TRBV3-2,TRBJ1-1,.,.,TGTGCCTTCCAGGGTGGGACTGAAGCTTTCTTT,CAFQGGTEAFF